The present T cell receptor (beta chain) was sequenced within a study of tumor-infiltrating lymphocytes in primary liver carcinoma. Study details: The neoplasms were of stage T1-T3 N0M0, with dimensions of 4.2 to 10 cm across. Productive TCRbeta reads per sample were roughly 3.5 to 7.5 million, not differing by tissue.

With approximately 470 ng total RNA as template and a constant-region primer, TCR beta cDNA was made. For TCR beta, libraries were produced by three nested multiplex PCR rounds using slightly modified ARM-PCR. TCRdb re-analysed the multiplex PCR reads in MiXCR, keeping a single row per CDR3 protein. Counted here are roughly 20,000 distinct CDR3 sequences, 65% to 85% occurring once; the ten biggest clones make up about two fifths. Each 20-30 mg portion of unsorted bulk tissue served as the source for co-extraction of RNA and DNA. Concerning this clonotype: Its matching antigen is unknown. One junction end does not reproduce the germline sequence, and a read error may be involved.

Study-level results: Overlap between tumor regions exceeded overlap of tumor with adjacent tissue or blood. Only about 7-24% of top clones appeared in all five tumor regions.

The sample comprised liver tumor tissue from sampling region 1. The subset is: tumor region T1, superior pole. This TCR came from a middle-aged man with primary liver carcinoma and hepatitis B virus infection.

The CDR3 loop is CTSESGTGHTGKLFF. CDR3 bases: TGTACCAGCGAATCCGGGACAGGGCACACCGGGAAGCTGTTTTTT. The chain combines TRBV6-2 or TRBV6-3 with TRBJ2-2; the match to TRBD1 covers 9 bases. This CDR3 region has 15 residues. The germline V gene encodes CDR1 MNHEY and CDR2 SVGEGT.